These 14 T cell receptor beta chains share one sample of origin, sequenced in a study of CD8 T cell repertoires and HIV-1 epitope variants. Their antigens remain unidentified. TCRdb's copy holds only in-frame clones and misses some; the assay was immunoSEQ multiplex PCR. Among approximately 4,600 clones listed, approximately 65% were seen once. Sequencing was performed on cultured CD8+ T cells derived from PBMCs. The origin of the receptors is a male donor with HIV.

This clone has just a few counts. The chain employs TRBV2 and TRBJ2-7, with D possibly matching TRBD2 (6 bases). With 3 bases removed from V and 0 bases from J, the gap between germline ends came to 9 bases. There are 14 residues in the CDR3. Germline CDR1 is SNHLY and CDR2 is FYNNEI. The CDR3 spells CASSERGYSYEQYF. The CDR3 coding sequence is TGTGCCAGCAGTGAGCGGGGATACTCCTACGAGCAGTACTTC.

The chain links TRBV6-5 to TRBJ2-7; unclear D gene. Per germline, CDR1 MNHEY and CDR2 SVGAGI. The length of the CDR3 is 14 residues. V lost 3 bases to trimming and J lost 4 bases, with 13 bases between them. The CDR3 DNA reads as TGTGCCAGCAGTTATGCTCCGAACGGGTACGAGCAGTACTTC. It yields the protein CASSYAPNGYEQYF.

The chain recombines TRBV19 with TRBJ1-1; D uncertain. V was shortened by 10 bases and J by 7 bases, with 10 bases between the two germline ends. Germline values: CDR1 LNHDA, CDR2 SQIVND (reference sequence). CDR3 length equals 10 residues. The CDR3 bases are TGTGCCACCGCCGATGTTGAAGCTTTCTTT. It encodes CATADVEAFF.

CDR3 residues: CASINPTGELFF. The DNA for the CDR3 is TGTGCCAGCATAAATCCCACCGGGGAGCTGTTTTTT. The V call is TRBV6-6, the J call TRBJ2-2, with no clear D. Trimming left V 7 bases short and J 4 bases short, with 7 bases between. The CDR3 is 12 residues long. Germline lookup yields CDR1 MNHNY and CDR2 SVGAGI (reference sequence).

This sequence joins TRBV28 and TRBJ1-1, with TRBD1 identical over 8 bases. This CDR3 comprises 15 residues. Trimming cost V 3 bases and J 3 bases; bases outside gene matches: 6. Germline V gene data show CDR1 as MDHEN and CDR2 as SYDVKM. In DNA, the CDR3 is TGTGCCAGCAGTTTCAGGGGGCTTATGGACACTGAAGCTTTCTTT. As protein: CASSFRGLMDTEAFF. The entire variable domain, with the rest obtained from reference TRBV28 and TRBJ1-1, is as follows: DVKVTQSSRYLVKRTGEKVFLECVQDMDHENMFWYRQDPGLGLRLIYFSYDVKMKEKGDIPEGYSVSREKKERFSLILESASTNQTSMYLCASSFRGLMDTEAFFGQGTRLTVV.

V gene TRBV4-3 combines with J gene TRBJ1-2; D is perhaps TRBD1 (5 bases). CDR1 and CDR2 (germline): LGHNA, YSLEER. V shed 1 base and J shed 8 bases, with 14 bases lying between them. The CDR3 spans 14 residues. In nucleotides, the CDR3 is TGCGCCAGCAGCCAAGTGGGGGGGGTAGGAGGCTACACCTTC. Amino acid sequence: CASSQVGGVGGYTF.

This clone was detected only once. The chain carries TRBV15 and TRBJ1-2, with a possible D match to TRBD1 (5 bases). The germline gives CDR1 LNHNV, CDR2 YYDKDF (reference sequence). The CDR3 sequence is 15 residues long. The V gene lost 0 bases and the J gene lost 6 bases, with 14 bases spanning the gap. Written as DNA, the CDR3 is TGTGCCACCAGCAGAGATCGATTGGGGGGGGATGGCTACACCTTC. Protein product: CATSRDRLGGDGYTF.

J is TRBJ2-5 and V is TRBV28; D tentatively reads TRBD1 or TRBD2 (5 bases each). V lost 4 bases and J 5 bases, leaving 8 bases between the germline ends. The germline gives CDR1 MDHEN, CDR2 SYDVKM. The CDR3 runs 12 residues. The DNA of the CDR3 is TGTGCCAGCAGTTGGGGGATGGAGACCCAGTACTTC. It translates to CASSWGMETQYF.

The genes are TRBV9 and TRBJ2-5; perhaps TRBD2 as D (5 bases). Germline CDR1 reads SGDLS; CDR2 reads YYNGEE. The CDR3 sequence is 15 residues long. The V end lost 4 bases, the J end lost 5 bases, and 18 bases lay between the germline ends. The CDR3 region has the DNA TGTGCCAGCAGCTGGGGTGGTAGCGTAGGGGAGACCCAGTACTTC. Translated: CASSWGGSVGETQYF.

The rearrangement joins TRBV5-5 to TRBJ2-7; 7 positions agree with TRBD2. There are 15 residues in the CDR3. Looked up from germline, CDR1 is SGHKS and CDR2 is YYEKEE (reference sequence). V lost 2 bases to trimming and J lost 3 bases; unmatched junction nucleotides: 8. CDR3 amino acids: CASSFGGGALYEQYF. DNA for the CDR3: TGTGCCAGCAGCTTTGGGGGGGGAGCCCTCTACGAGCAGTACTTC. The variable domain in full, with the rest retrieved from reference TRBV5-5 and TRBJ2-7, is DAGVTQSPTHLIKTRGQQVTLRCSPISGHKSVSWYQQVLGQGPQFIFQYYEKEERGRGNFPDRFSARQFPNYSSELNVNALLLGDSALYLCASSFGGGALYEQYFGPGTRLTVT.

V usage is TRBV7-7 and J usage is TRBJ2-2; the match to TRBD2 covers 7 bases. Germline lookup yields CDR1 SSHAT and CDR2 FNYEAQ (reference sequence). V gave up 4 bases and J gave up 1 base; unmatched junction bases: 6. The CDR3 totals 16 residues. The CDR3 is CASSSFPGGNTGELFF. The CDR3 DNA follows: TGTGCCAGCAGCTCTTTTCCGGGGGGGAACACCGGGGAGCTGTTTTTT.

The gene calls are TRBV5-1 and TRBJ2-5; TRBD2 matches at 9 bases. The length of the CDR3 is 16 residues. Germline CDR1 reads SGHRS; CDR2 reads YFSETQ. V was clipped by 5 bases and J by 4 bases; unmatched bases: 12. The CDR3 region is CASSFYSGRRGETQYF. The CDR3 region has the DNA TGCGCCAGCAGTTTTTATAGCGGGAGAAGGGGAGAGACCCAGTACTTC.

This chain links TRBV7-9 with TRBJ2-3, with D unclear. V lost 4 bases to trimming and J lost 2 bases, with 10 bases between them. CDR1 is SEHNR, CDR2 FQNEAQ, per germline (reference sequence). The CDR3 has 14 residues. CDR3 loop: CASSSLRPTDTQYF. CDR3 DNA sequence: TGTGCCAGCAGCTCCCTGCGGCCCACAGATACGCAGTATTTT.

This clone occurred a few times. The rearrangement links TRBV7-6 to TRBJ1-2; 9 bases fit TRBD1. With 4 bases clipped from V and 2 bases from J, the junction kept 5 bases outside the gene matches. Germline CDR1 reads SGHVS; CDR2 reads FNYEAQ. The CDR3 loop spans 15 amino acids. The CDR3 here is CASSSGTGLNYGYTF. In DNA, the CDR3 is TGTGCCAGCAGCTCCGGGACAGGGCTAAACTATGGCTACACCTTC.